A selection of T cell receptor beta chains follows, all from one sample in a study of PD-1 blockade in classical Hodgkin lymphoma. Clones were read by immunoSEQ multiplex PCR, and TCRdb kept only the in-frame ones, dropping some. The repertoire has about 27,000 clones, 72% of them found once; the top ten carry approximately 4%. The sequences come from peripheral blood mononuclear cells (PBMCs), collected before the fourth cycle of nivolumab. Source of these receptors: a human donor with classical Hodgkin lymphoma. The CDR3 runs from the conserved cysteine through the conserved F or W. The order of the fields is V gene, J gene, CDR3 protein.

v_gene: TRBV5-1
j_gene: TRBJ2-2
CDR3aa: CASSLGFTGELFF

v_gene: TRBV5-4
j_gene: TRBJ1-4
CDR3aa: CASSLDRGFEDEKLFF

v_gene: TRBV28
j_gene: TRBJ1-3
CDR3aa: CASSSFLLSSGNTIYF

v_gene: TRBV18
j_gene: TRBJ1-6
CDR3aa: CASSPGHPDSPLHF

v_gene: TRBV30
j_gene: TRBJ1-6
CDR3aa: CAWSALTGNSPLHF

v_gene: TRBV27
j_gene: TRBJ1-2
CDR3aa: CASSFQGMRGYTF

v_gene: TRBV6-1
j_gene: TRBJ2-7
CDR3aa: CASSDPPTYEQYF

v_gene: TRBV28
j_gene: TRBJ1-2
CDR3aa: CASSLWQGAHGYTF

v_gene: TRBV28
j_gene: TRBJ2-1
CDR3aa: CASSFIAGVGRFNEQFF

v_gene: TRBV5-4
j_gene: TRBJ2-1
CDR3aa: CASSGGLAGDYNEQFF

v_gene: TRBV7-9
j_gene: TRBJ2-5
CDR3aa: CASSPGLAGGFQETQYF

v_gene: TRBV30
j_gene: TRBJ1-2
CDR3aa: CAWRATGTRPGYTF

v_gene: TRBV21-1
j_gene: TRBJ2-7
CDR3aa: CASSVDRADYEQYF

v_gene: TRBV4-2
j_gene: TRBJ1-6
CDR3aa: CASSQVANSPLHF

v_gene: TRBV7-2
j_gene: TRBJ2-7
CDR3aa: CASSLAGVTGGREQYF

v_gene: TRBV30
j_gene: TRBJ2-1
CDR3aa: CAWTVEGIASSYNEQFF

v_gene: TRBV1
j_gene: TRBJ2-1
CDR3aa: CTSSRMPIEDNEQFF

v_gene: TRBV5-1
j_gene: TRBJ2-7
CDR3aa: CASSLKDRGSSYEQYF

v_gene: TRBV30
j_gene: TRBJ2-7
CDR3aa: CAWSVQKGVEQYF

v_gene: TRBV19
j_gene: TRBJ1-4
CDR3aa: CASKEAGFNEKLFF

v_gene: TRBV28
j_gene: TRBJ1-5
CDR3aa: CASSLPRGSYNQPQHF

v_gene: TRBV7-9
j_gene: TRBJ1-1
CDR3aa: CASSLPESLYTEAFF

v_gene: TRBV25-1
j_gene: TRBJ1-2
CDR3aa: CASSEPNRHGYTF

v_gene: TRBV28
j_gene: TRBJ2-3
CDR3aa: CASSPSLGEWRVSDTQYF

v_gene: TRBV7-2
j_gene: TRBJ2-1
CDR3aa: CASSLGPAIYNEQFF

v_gene: TRBV19
j_gene: TRBJ1-5
CDR3aa: CASSMQPGSQPQHF

v_gene: TRBV29-1
j_gene: TRBJ1-5
CDR3aa: CSVGTGEQPQHF

v_gene: TRBV19
j_gene: TRBJ2-7
CDR3aa: CASSTKWGAPYEQYF

v_gene: TRBV19
j_gene: TRBJ2-5
CDR3aa: CASSPDGNYETQYF

v_gene: TRBV6-5
j_gene: TRBJ1-1
CDR3aa: CASSYGQGTEAFF

v_gene: TRBV4-1
j_gene: TRBJ1-2
CDR3aa: CASSQGEGVSYGYTF

v_gene: TRBV6-1
j_gene: TRBJ1-2
CDR3aa: CAGGRAGVNGYTF

v_gene: TRBV14
j_gene: TRBJ1-2
CDR3aa: CASSHLTPGVGYGYTF

v_gene: TRBV27
j_gene: TRBJ1-6
CDR3aa: CASSLSQGYYNSPLHF

v_gene: TRBV19
j_gene: TRBJ2-2
CDR3aa: CASSIVAEYTGELFF

v_gene: TRBV6-1
j_gene: TRBJ2-2
CDR3aa: CASSEAGTAGELFF

v_gene: TRBV30
j_gene: TRBJ2-7
CDR3aa: CAWNLNLAGPQHF

v_gene: TRBV2
j_gene: TRBJ1-1
CDR3aa: CASSVVGGTEAFF

v_gene: TRBV28
j_gene: TRBJ2-6
CDR3aa: CASGPYYSGANVLTF

v_gene: TRBV7-9
j_gene: TRBJ1-2
CDR3aa: CASSPTGQIEGGYTF

v_gene: TRBV6-1
j_gene: TRBJ1-4
CDR3aa: CASSEVGGTGGLAF

v_gene: TRBV7-2
j_gene: TRBJ2-2
CDR3aa: CASSARAQNTGELFF

v_gene: TRBV7-2
j_gene: TRBJ2-1
CDR3aa: CASSFRDTYNEQFF

v_gene: TRBV7-3
j_gene: TRBJ2-2
CDR3aa: CASSLGPSAGELFF

v_gene: TRBV7-2
j_gene: TRBJ1-5
CDR3aa: CASSLGQGNQPQHF

v_gene: TRBV6-5
j_gene: TRBJ2-1
CDR3aa: CASTLTGTAYNEQFF

v_gene: TRBV19
j_gene: TRBJ2-3
CDR3aa: CASSIRTGVTDTQYF

v_gene: TRBV6-5
j_gene: TRBJ1-5
CDR3aa: CASRFSSNQPQHF